These 5 T cell receptor beta chains were all obtained from the same sample, sequenced in a study of T cells in Graves' hyperthyroidism and ophthalmopathy. Amplified TCR beta CDR3 regions derived from RNA transcripts. TCR CDR3 underwent first-round RT-PCR with the HTBI primer set. TCRdb itself ran the multiplex PCR reads through MiXCR, one entry per CDR3 protein. The sample lists 250,000 to 300,000 distinct CDR3 sequences; roughly an eighth were seen once. Sequencing was done on a sample of blood. These receptors all come from a woman between 40 and 55 years old with Graves' hyperthyroidism.

This clonotype was seen only a few times. This may arise from a read error, as a much more abundant clone is one base away. The J gene is TRBJ2-1, the V gene TRBV28; a weak D match, TRBD2 (5 bases). The V end lost 3 bases, the J end lost 8 bases, and 17 bases lay between the germline ends. Germline values: CDR1 MDHEN, CDR2 SYDVKM. The CDR3 contains 15 residues. CDR3 nucleotide sequence: TGTGCCAGCAGTTTTAGAGGGTTGAAGTCCTATGAGCAGTTCTTC. It codes for CASSFRGLKSYEQFF.

In its sample, this clonotype was seen many times. The genes are TRBV28 and TRBJ2-7; D is unresolved. V lost 9 bases, J lost 2 bases, and 14 bases lay in between. Looked up from germline, CDR1 is MDHEN and CDR2 is SYDVKM. This CDR3 region has 13 residues. CDR3 loop: CASGRDVTYEQYF. DNA for the CDR3: TGTGCCAGTGGTCGTGACGTAACCTACGAGCAGTACTTC.

About this clonotype itself: It may be a read error: a sequence one base away is much more abundant. The V and J genes are TRBV29-1 and TRBJ1-1; TRBD1 matches at 12 bases. Germline lookup yields CDR1 SQVTM and CDR2 ANQGSEA. This CDR3 has 14 amino acids. V was pared by 5 bases and J by 1 base, with 2 bases of the junction left unmatched. CDR3 loop: CSVKGQGANTEAFF. The CDR3 nucleotides are TGCAGCGTTAAGGGACAGGGGGCGAACACTGAAGCTTTCTTT.

The chain couples TRBV28 to TRBJ2-3; 10 positions match TRBD2. Germline loops: CDR1 MDHEN, CDR2 SYDVKM. The CDR3 is 16 amino acids. Unmatched junction bases numbered 8, after V lost 5 bases and J lost 3 bases. The CDR3 bases are TGTGCCAGCAGTCGCCTCCTAGCGGGGGAGACAGATACGCAGTATTTT. It yields the protein CASSRLLAGETDTQYF.

The table lists this clonotype with many counts. The rearrangement joins TRBV20-1 to TRBJ2-7, with 7 nucleotides matching TRBD2. V was pared by 6 bases and J by 5 bases, with 10 bases of the junction left unmatched. CDR1 and CDR2 (germline): DFQATT, SNEGSKA (reference sequence). There are 13 residues in the CDR3. The CDR3 nucleotides are TGCAGTGCCCAGCGGGATAGCTCGAACGAGCAGTACTTC. Residues: CSAQRDSSNEQYF.